The TCR beta chain under discussion was sequenced for a study of shared clonotypes between healthy human individuals. The CDR3 totals 14 residues. The germline V gene encodes CDR1 SGHRS and CDR2 YFSETQ. V was clipped by 4 bases and J by 5 bases; unmatched bases: 7. The authors ran the assay at deep level. Sorted-subset replicate PCR reactions were performed with approximately 200 ng DNA, corresponding to tens of thousands of T cell genomes. Method: immunoSEQ multiplex PCR; TCRdb's copy keeps in-frame clones and lacks some. The data show fewer than 2.5 million clones, approximately 93% seen once. With regard to this clone: The antigen remains unidentified.

Findings of the study overall: Rarefaction gave evidence that sorted-subset sequencing remained incomplete despite large depth. Only blood underwent sampling, and tissue repertoires likely differ.

The chain has TRBV5-1 and TRBJ2-7; TRBD1 aligns across 9 bases. The clonotype was recovered from a man between 18 and 29 years old in good health. Some clones in this sample may be carry-over from other donors' samples. The sequencing sample was made of naive CD4+ T cells from PBMCs. Subset noted: CD45RA+ positively selected. CDR3 sequence (DNA): TGCGCCAGCAGCAAGGGACAGGGTTTAGACGAGCAGTACTTC. Residues: CASSKGQGLDEQYF.